This T cell receptor (beta chain) was sequenced for a study of OX40 agonist ivuxolimab in advanced cancers. The wider study: Partial responses were seen in three patients, one with hepatocellular carcinoma and two with cutaneous melanoma. Study-wide findings and caveats: Normalized T-cell clonal expansion was also low in a subset of nonresponders.

The protocol was immunoSEQ multiplex PCR, while the TCRdb copy is restricted to in-frame clones and leaves out a portion. The repertoire holds 55,000 or so clones, 70% to 90% seen once, with 12% to 15% in the top ten. CDR1 and CDR2 from the germline V gene are GTSNPN and SVGIG (reference sequence). The CDR3 is 12 amino acids. Trimming left V 3 bases short and J 1 base short, with 6 bases between. No patient had autoimmune disease or received systemic immunosuppression. Concerning this clone: The target antigen is unknown.

This sample comprised CD4+ or CD8+ T cells sorted from blood, obtained in a trial of the OX40 agonist ivuxolimab. The chain combines TRBV30 with TRBJ1-1; no clear D gene. The origin of this receptor is an adult with an advanced solid tumor such as melanoma, head and neck, liver or kidney cancer. The CDR3 protein is CAWRIANTEAFF. In DNA form, the CDR3 reads TGTGCCTGGAGAATAGCGAACACTGAAGCTTTCTTT.